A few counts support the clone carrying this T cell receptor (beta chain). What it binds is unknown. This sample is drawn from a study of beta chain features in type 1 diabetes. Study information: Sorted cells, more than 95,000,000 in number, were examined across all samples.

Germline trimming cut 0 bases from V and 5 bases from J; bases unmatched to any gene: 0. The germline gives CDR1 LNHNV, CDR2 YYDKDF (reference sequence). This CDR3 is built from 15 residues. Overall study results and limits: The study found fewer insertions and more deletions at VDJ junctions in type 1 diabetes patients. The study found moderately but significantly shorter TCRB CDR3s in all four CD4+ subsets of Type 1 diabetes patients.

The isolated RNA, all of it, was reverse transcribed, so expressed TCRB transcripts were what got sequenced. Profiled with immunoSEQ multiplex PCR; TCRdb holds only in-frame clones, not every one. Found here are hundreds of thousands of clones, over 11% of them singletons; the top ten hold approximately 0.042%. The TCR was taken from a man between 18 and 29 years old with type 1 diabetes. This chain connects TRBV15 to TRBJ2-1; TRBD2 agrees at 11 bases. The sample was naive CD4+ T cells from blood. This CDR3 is CATSRELAGDNEQFF. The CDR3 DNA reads TGTGCCACCAGCAGAGAACTAGCGGGGGACAATGAGCAGTTCTTC.